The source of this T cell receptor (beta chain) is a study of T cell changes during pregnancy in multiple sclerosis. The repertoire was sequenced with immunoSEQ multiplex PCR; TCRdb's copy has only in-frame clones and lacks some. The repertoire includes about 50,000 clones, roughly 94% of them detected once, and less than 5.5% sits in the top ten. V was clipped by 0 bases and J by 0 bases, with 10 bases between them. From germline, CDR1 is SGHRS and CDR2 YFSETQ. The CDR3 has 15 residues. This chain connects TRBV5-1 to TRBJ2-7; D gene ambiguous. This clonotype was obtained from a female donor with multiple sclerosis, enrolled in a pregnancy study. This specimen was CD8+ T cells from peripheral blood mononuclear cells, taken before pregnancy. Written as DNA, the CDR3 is TGCGCCAGCAGCTTGGGTGACTCGAGCTCCTACGAGCAGTACTTC. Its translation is CASSLGDSSSYEQYF.